One T cell receptor (beta chain) is described in this entry. This record belongs to a study of T cells in tumors after PD-1 blockade. Background on the study: Excluded were patients with checkpoint blockade, immunosuppressants, or radiotherapy or other anti-cancer therapy within 4 weeks. Daily vismodegib 150 mg continued in a subset of anti-PD-1-treated patients.

Clones were sequenced by immunoSEQ multiplex PCR, and TCRdb holds only the in-frame ones, with some missing. The sample lists around 50,000 clones, nearly 80% seen once, with approximately 15% in the top ten. The sequences come from PBMCs, collected before anti-PD-1 treatment. This clonotype was obtained from a human donor with basal cell carcinoma.

The CDR3 loop reads CASSTNLAGELQETQYF. CDR3 DNA: TGTGCCAGTAGTACCAACCTAGCGGGGGAACTCCAAGAGACCCAGTACTTC. The chain carries TRBV19 and TRBJ2-5; 10 positions match TRBD2. V lost 4 bases, J lost 1 base, and 9 bases stayed unmatched. The germline CDR1 and CDR2 sequences are LNHDA and SQIVND (reference sequence). The CDR3 runs 17 residues.